This T cell receptor beta chain was sequenced in a study of Graves' ophthalmopathy and Graves' hyperthyroidism. This CDR3 contains 13 residues. In germline, CDR1 is MNHEY, CDR2 SMNVEV (reference sequence). V was cut by 6 bases and J by 12 bases, with 20 bases left in between. This clonotype was seen ten or more times. RNA served as the template for amplifying TCR beta CDR3 regions. RT-PCR was first run with HTBI primers, then multiplex PCR in a second round. TCRdb reanalysed the multiplex PCR reads using MiXCR and keeps one entry per CDR3 protein. The repertoire holds about 400,000 distinct CDR3 sequences, roughly 18% seen once, with approximately 1.4% in the top ten.

Sequenced input: peripheral blood. This chain links TRBV27 with TRBJ2-5; D gene ambiguous. This clonotype was sampled from a woman younger than 30 with Graves' ophthalmopathy. CDR3 nucleotide sequence: TGTGCCAGCAGCCCTCCCGGCGGCGGCACAGAGTACTTC. Translation gives CASSPPGGGTEYF.